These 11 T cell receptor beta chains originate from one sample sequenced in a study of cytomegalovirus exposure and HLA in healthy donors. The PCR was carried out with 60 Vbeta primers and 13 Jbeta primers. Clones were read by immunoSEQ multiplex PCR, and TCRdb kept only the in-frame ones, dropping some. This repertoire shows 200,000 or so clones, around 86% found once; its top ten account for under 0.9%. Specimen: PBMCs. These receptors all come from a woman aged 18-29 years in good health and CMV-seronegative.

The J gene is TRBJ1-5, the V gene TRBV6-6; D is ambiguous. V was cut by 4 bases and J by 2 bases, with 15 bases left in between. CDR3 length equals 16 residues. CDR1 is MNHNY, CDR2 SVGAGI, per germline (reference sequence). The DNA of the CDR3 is TGTGCCAGCAGTTCCACAACACGGGTTGGCAATCAGCCCCAGCATTTT. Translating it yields CASSSTTRVGNQPQHF.

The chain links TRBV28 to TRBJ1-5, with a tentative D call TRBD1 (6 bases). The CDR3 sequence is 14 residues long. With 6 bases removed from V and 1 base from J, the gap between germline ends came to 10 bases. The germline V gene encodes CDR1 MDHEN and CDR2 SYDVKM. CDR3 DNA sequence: TGTGCCAGCAGGGAAGGGACAAGCAATCAGCCCCAGCATTTT. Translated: CASREGTSNQPQHF.

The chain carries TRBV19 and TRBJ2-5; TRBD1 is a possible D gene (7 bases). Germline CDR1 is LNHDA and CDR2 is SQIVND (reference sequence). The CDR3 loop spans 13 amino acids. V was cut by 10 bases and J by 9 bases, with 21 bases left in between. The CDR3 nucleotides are TGTGCCACCCCGTGCAGGGGGGCCGGAGCCCAGTACTTC. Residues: CATPCRGAGAQYF.

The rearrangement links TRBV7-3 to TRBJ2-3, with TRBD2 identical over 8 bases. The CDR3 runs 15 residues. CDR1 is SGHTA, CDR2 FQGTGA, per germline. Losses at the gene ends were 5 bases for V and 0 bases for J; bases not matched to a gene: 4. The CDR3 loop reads CASSIERGSTDTQYF. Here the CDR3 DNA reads TGTGCCAGCAGCATAGAGCGGGGGAGCACAGATACGCAGTATTTT.

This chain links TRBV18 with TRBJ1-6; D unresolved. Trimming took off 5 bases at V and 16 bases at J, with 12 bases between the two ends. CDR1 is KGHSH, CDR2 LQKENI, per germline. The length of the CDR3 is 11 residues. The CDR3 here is CASSAGEKLHF. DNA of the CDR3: TGTGCCAGCTCAGCCGGGGAGAAACTCCACTTT.

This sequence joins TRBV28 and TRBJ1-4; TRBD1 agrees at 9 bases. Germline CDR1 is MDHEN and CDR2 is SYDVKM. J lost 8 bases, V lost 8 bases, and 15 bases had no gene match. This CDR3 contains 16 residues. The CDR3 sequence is CASLTPTGTGYEKLFF. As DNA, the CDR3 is TGTGCCAGCCTAACCCCGACCGGGACAGGGTACGAAAAACTGTTTTTT.

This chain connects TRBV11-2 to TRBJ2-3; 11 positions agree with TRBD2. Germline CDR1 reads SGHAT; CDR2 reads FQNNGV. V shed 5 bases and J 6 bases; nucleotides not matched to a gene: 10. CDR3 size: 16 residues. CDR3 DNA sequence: TGTGCCAGCAGCCATCCGATAGCGGGGGGGCTGGATACGCAGTATTTT. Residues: CASSHPIAGGLDTQYF.

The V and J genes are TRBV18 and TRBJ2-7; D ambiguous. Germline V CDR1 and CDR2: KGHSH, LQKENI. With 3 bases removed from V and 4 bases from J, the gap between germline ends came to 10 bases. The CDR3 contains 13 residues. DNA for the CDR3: TGTGCCAGCTCACCCCCTTCCGGGTACGAGCAGTACTTC. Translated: CASSPPSGYEQYF.

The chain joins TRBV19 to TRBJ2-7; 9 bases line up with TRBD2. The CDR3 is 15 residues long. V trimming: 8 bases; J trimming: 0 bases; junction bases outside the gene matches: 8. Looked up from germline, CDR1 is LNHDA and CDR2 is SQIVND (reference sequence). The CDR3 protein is CASHPAGGHSYEQYF. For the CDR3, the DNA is TGTGCCAGTCACCCGGCGGGGGGGCACTCCTACGAGCAGTACTTC.

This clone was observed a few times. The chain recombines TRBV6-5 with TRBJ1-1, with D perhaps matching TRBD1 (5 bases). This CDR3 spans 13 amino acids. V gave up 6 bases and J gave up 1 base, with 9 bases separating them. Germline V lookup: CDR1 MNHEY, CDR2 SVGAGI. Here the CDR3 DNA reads TGTGCCAGCAGCCTGGGGGGGAACACTGAAGCTTTCTTT. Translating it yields CASSLGGNTEAFF.

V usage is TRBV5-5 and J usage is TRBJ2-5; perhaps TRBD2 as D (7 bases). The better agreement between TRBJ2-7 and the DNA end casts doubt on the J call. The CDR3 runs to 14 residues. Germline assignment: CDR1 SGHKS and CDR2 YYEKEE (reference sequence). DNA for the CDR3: TGTGCCAGCAGCTTGGAGCGGGACACCTACGAGCAGTACTTC. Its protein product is CASSLERDTYEQYF.